One and the same sample provided the 20 T cell receptor beta chains below, sequenced in a study of blood T cell repertoires in COVID-19. TCRdb's copy holds only in-frame clones and misses some; the assay was immunoSEQ multiplex PCR. The sample lists more than 200,000 clones; over 75% were seen once. Input material: PBMCs or T cells enriched from blood (not recorded which). These TCRs come from a middle-aged woman with acute COVID-19.

This chain links TRBV30 with TRBJ1-5, with 9 positions matching TRBD1. CDR1 is GTSNPN, CDR2 SVGIG, per germline (reference sequence). V was pared by 0 bases and J by 7 bases, with 10 bases of the junction left unmatched. The CDR3 contains 16 residues. CDR3 bases: TGTGCCTGGAGTGTACGGGGACAGGGACCCGGGCAGCCCCAGCATTTT. Protein sequence: CAWSVRGQGPGQPQHF.

The chain combines TRBV11-2 with TRBJ2-5; TRBD2 is a possible D gene (6 bases). The CDR3 has 15 residues. V was pared by 5 bases and J by 7 bases, with 20 bases between. Germline CDR1 reads SGHAT; CDR2 reads FQNNGV. CDR3 DNA: TGTGCCAGCAGCGTGGCGGGGAGCCGCGGGGTGACCCAGTACTTC. It specifies CASSVAGSRGVTQYF.

The chain couples TRBV21-1 to TRBJ1-6. TRBV21-1 corresponds to a pseudogene. The CDR3 length is 15 residues. CDR3 in amino acids: CASSKGHRGDSPLHF. The CDR3 nucleotides read TGTGCCAGCAGCAAAGGACACCGGGGAGATTCACCCCTCCACTTT.

CDR3: CASSEGLALYEQYF. DNA of the CDR3: TGTGCCAGCAGCGAGGGACTAGCGTTGTACGAGCAGTACTTC. The chain carries TRBV7-8 and TRBJ2-7; 10 bases agree with TRBD2. This CDR3 is built from 14 residues. Per the germline V gene, CDR1 is SGHVS and CDR2 is FQNEAQ. Trimming cost V 5 bases and J 4 bases; bases outside gene matches: 5.

This clone was seen just once. The V gene is TRBV12-5, the J gene TRBJ2-3, with TRBD2 identical over 7 bases. V was pared by 6 bases and J by 0 bases, with 6 bases of the junction left unmatched. This CDR3 is 15 amino acids long. Germline loops: CDR1 LGHNT, CDR2 FRNRAP. The CDR3 DNA reads TGTGCTAGTGGGTCTAGCGGCGATAGCACAGATACGCAGTATTTT. Its translation: CASGSSGDSTDTQYF.

This clone showed up just a few times. V and J are TRBV7-3 and TRBJ2-1, with a weak D call TRBD2 (5 bases). CDR3 size: 14 residues. Germline loops: CDR1 SGHTA, CDR2 FQGTGA. V lost 2 bases and J lost 13, with 18 bases in between. CDR3 bases: TGTGCCAGCAGCTTAGCCCCCTTTGAGGGTGGACAGTTCTTC. It translates to CASSLAPFEGGQFF.

This chain joins TRBV19 and TRBJ2-5; 7 bases fit TRBD2. This CDR3 spans 14 amino acids. CDR1 LNHDA and CDR2 SQIVND come from the germline V gene (reference sequence). The ends lost 6 bases at V and 7 bases at J; junction bases unmatched: 11. The CDR3 nucleotides read TGTGCCAGTAGGCTCCAGGGCAGGGAGGGGACCCAGTACTTC. It yields the protein CASRLQGREGTQYF.

The J gene is TRBJ2-1, the V gene TRBV30; 9 nucleotides match TRBD1. J lost 0 bases, V lost 7 bases, and 10 bases had no gene match. The CDR3 is 16 residues long. The germline V gene encodes CDR1 GTSNPN and CDR2 SVGIG (reference sequence). The CDR3 region has the DNA TGTGCCTTGCGAGCATACAGGGGGCGCTCCTACAATGAGCAGTTCTTC. It yields the protein CALRAYRGRSYNEQFF.

The rearrangement uses TRBV30 and TRBJ2-2, with TRBD1 matching 9 bases. The CDR3 runs 15 residues. CDR1 is GTSNPN, CDR2 SVGIG, per germline (reference sequence). V lost 7 bases to trimming and J lost 3 bases; unmatched junction nucleotides: 9. The CDR3 nucleotides read TGTGCCTCCGGGGACAGGGACACCCACACCGGGGAGCTGTTTTTT. This sequence encodes CASGDRDTHTGELFF.

The rearrangement joins TRBV27 to TRBJ2-3; tentatively, D is TRBD2 (5 bases). Trimming pared 4 bases from V and 7 bases from J, leaving 9 bases between. CDR1 is MNHEY, CDR2 SMNVEV, per germline (reference sequence). This CDR3 has 12 residues. Here the CDR3 DNA reads TGTGCCAGCAGTTCGAGGGAGAATACGCAGTATTTT. As protein: CASSSRENTQYF.

The chain couples TRBV24-1 to TRBJ2-1; TRBD2 matches at 14 bases. Germline CDR1 is KGHDR and CDR2 is SFDVKD. Trimming took 3 bases from V and 4 from J; bases not matched to a gene: 13. The CDR3 is made up of 20 amino acids. The CDR3 DNA follows: TGTGCCACCAGTGATCAGCCGGGACTAGCGGGGGACATACTTTACAATGAGCAGTTCTTC. It translates to CATSDQPGLAGDILYNEQFF.

This sequence joins TRBV2 and TRBJ2-5; D unclear. The V gene's germline CDR1 is SNHLY and CDR2 FYNNEI. The CDR3 has 14 amino acids. Trimming removed 7 bases from V and 2 bases from J, with 14 bases in between. The CDR3 nucleotides read TGTGCCAGCAACCGAGGAATAGAGCAAGAGACCCAGTACTTC. It is translated as CASNRGIEQETQYF.

CDR3 coding DNA: TGCGCCAGCAGCTTCGCCCGACAGGGATTATACGAGCAGTACTTC. It yields the protein CASSFARQGLYEQYF. The chain has TRBV5-1 and TRBJ2-7; the match to TRBD1 covers 7 bases. Trimming at V came to 2 bases and at J to 4 bases, leaving 9 bases not matched to a gene. The CDR3 length is 15 residues. Germline V lookup: CDR1 SGHRS, CDR2 YFSETQ.

This clone was seen more than once but under ten times. The V gene is TRBV24-1, the J gene TRBJ1-4; 9 bases line up with TRBD1. The CDR3 runs 15 residues. Germline assignment: CDR1 KGHDR and CDR2 SFDVKD. The junction had 6 bases not matched to a gene; V was cut back by 4 bases and J by 7 bases. The CDR3 protein is CATSEGGQGSEKLFF. The CDR3, as DNA: TGTGCCACCAGTGAGGGGGGACAGGGTTCTGAAAAACTGTTTTTT.

This chain connects TRBV11-2 to TRBJ2-5; 13 bases fit TRBD2. V was pared by 5 bases and J by 4 bases, with 4 bases of the junction left unmatched. The CDR3 covers 15 residues. Germline CDR1 is SGHAT and CDR2 is FQNNGV. In DNA form, the CDR3 reads TGTGCCAGCAGCCCAGGACTAGCGGGAGCAGAGACCCAGTACTTC. Translating it yields CASSPGLAGAETQYF.

The chain carries TRBV6-5 and TRBJ2-7, with 11 positions matching TRBD2. This CDR3 has 16 amino acids. Germline CDR1 MNHEY, CDR2 SVGAGI. V lost 0 bases to trimming and J lost 0 bases; unmatched junction nucleotides: 1. The CDR3, as DNA: TGTGCCAGCAGTTACTCTCTAGCGGGGGGCTCCTACGAGCAGTACTTC. It codes for CASSYSLAGGSYEQYF.

As concerns this clone: Other DNA sequences in the sample encode the same CDR3. The chain carries TRBV28 and TRBJ1-6; perhaps TRBD1 as D (6 bases). Trimming took off 6 bases at V and 5 bases at J, with 11 bases between the two ends. Germline V CDR1 and CDR2: MDHEN, SYDVKM. CDR3 length: 14 amino acids. The CDR3 sequence is CASRGQGNNSPLHF. The CDR3 DNA sequence: TGTGCCAGCAGGGGGCAGGGGAATAATTCACCCCTCCACTTT.

The V call is TRBV30, the J call TRBJ1-2, with D perhaps matching TRBD1 (5 bases). Looked up from germline, CDR1 is GTSNPN and CDR2 is SVGIG (reference sequence). Deletions cut 5 bases from V and 2 bases from J, with 18 bases between. The CDR3 consists of 15 residues. CDR3 coding DNA: TGTGCCTGGGCCAGATTACGGGACTTAAACTATGGCTACACCTTC. Residues: CAWARLRDLNYGYTF.

This clone was seen just once. The chain has TRBV28 and TRBJ1-4; 9 bases agree with TRBD1. Germline lookup yields CDR1 MDHEN and CDR2 SYDVKM. The CDR3 totals 14 residues. The V and J ends lost 6 bases and 6 bases, in that order; junction bases with no gene match: 5. CDR3 in DNA: TGTGCCAGCAGAAGCGGGACAGGGTATGAAAAACTGTTTTTT. Translated, it gives CASRSGTGYEKLFF.

The chain's CDR3 is CASSFPTSGAQETQYF. CDR3 bases: TGTGCCAGCAGTTTTCCGACTAGCGGAGCCCAAGAGACCCAGTACTTC. The chain combines TRBV28 with TRBJ2-5, with 9 bases lining up with TRBD2. The germline V gene has CDR1 MDHEN and CDR2 SYDVKM. There are 16 residues in the CDR3. J was trimmed by 1 base and V by 3 bases; bases with no gene match: 6.